The 8 T cell receptor beta chains presented below share a single source sample, sequenced in a study of CD8 T cells in ankylosing spondylitis (dated by TCRdb to about 2017). The protocol used for the library was 5' RACE. These reads were obtained on an Illumina HiSeq 2500. TCRdb trimmed the raw reads at Q25, called clones with MiXCR and kept productive beta chains. Rows with a matching CDR3 protein are joined into one entry that keeps the most common DNA and genes. This sample lists 100,000 to 150,000 distinct CDR3 sequences; around 9.7% were detected once. Together, the top ten hold roughly 3.3% of the sample. Material for sequencing was blood, either unsorted or a sorted T cell fraction (not recorded which). The receptors derive from a male donor with ankylosing spondylitis or in good health (not recorded which).

This clonotype was seen many times. This chain joins TRBV6-5 and TRBJ1-6; TRBD1 is a possible D gene (6 bases). The germline V gene encodes CDR1 MNHEY and CDR2 SVGAGI. This CDR3 comprises 17 residues. V shed 4 bases and J shed 0 bases, with 13 bases lying between them. The CDR3: CASSSPQGSSYNSPLHF. CDR3 coding DNA: TGTGCCAGCAGTTCCCCCCAGGGGAGCTCCTATAATTCACCCCTCCACTTT.

V and J are TRBV7-2 and TRBJ2-7; 8 bases fit TRBD2. The germline gives CDR1 SGHTA, CDR2 FQGNSA. V gave up 5 bases and J gave up 4 bases; unmatched junction bases: 10. The CDR3 totals 15 residues. The chain's CDR3 is CASSLLVSGTYEQYF. Written as DNA, the CDR3 is TGTGCCAGCAGCCTACTGGTTAGCGGGACTTACGAGCAGTACTTC.

The V call is TRBV3-1, the J call TRBJ1-1, with a tentative D call TRBD1 (5 bases). V lost 1 base to trimming and J lost 7 bases, with 10 bases between them. Germline CDR1 LGHDT, CDR2 YNNKEL (reference sequence). This CDR3 has 13 residues. The CDR3 here is CASSQGGAGEAFF. DNA of the CDR3: TGTGCCAGCAGCCAAGGAGGGGCGGGTGAAGCTTTCTTT. The complete variable domain, with remaining parts taken from reference TRBV3-1 and TRBJ1-1, reads DTAVSQTPKYLVTQMGNDKSIKCEQNLGHDTMYWYKQDSKKFLKIMFSYNNKELIINETVPNRFSPKSPDKAHLNLHINSLELGDSAVYFCASSQGGAGEAFFGQGTRLTVV.

The rearrangement links TRBV24-1 to TRBJ2-3; 8 bases match TRBD1. Germline V gives CDR1 KGHDR, CDR2 SFDVKD. The CDR3 spans 14 residues. V lost 4 bases, J lost 1 base, and 0 bases stayed unmatched. CDR3 nucleotide sequence: TGTGCCACCAGTGAGGACAGGGGCACAGATACGCAGTATTTT. This codes for CATSEDRGTDTQYF.

This clonotype came up once. The chain joins TRBV2 to TRBJ2-6; the D gene is possibly TRBD1 (5 bases). The germline gives CDR1 SNHLY, CDR2 FYNNEI. There are 15 residues in the CDR3. V lost 7 bases and J lost 1, with 11 bases in between. Written as DNA, the CDR3 is TGTGCCAGCAAGATGGACATTTCTGGGGCCAACGTCCTGACTTTC. Translated: CASKMDISGANVLTF.

This clonotype was seen at least ten times. The chain employs TRBV2 and TRBJ2-5; D not resolved. The V end was cut by 1 base, the J end by 2 bases, with 8 bases between. Per the germline V gene, CDR1 is SNHLY and CDR2 is FYNNEI. CDR3 length: 14 residues. The DNA for the CDR3 is TGTGCCAGCAGTGAAGGAACATATCAAGAGACCCAGTACTTC. Its translation is CASSEGTYQETQYF.

This clonotype has at least ten counts. This chain uses TRBV5-1 with TRBJ1-6, with D hard to call. The V end lost 5 bases, the J end lost 0 bases, and 12 bases lay between the germline ends. From germline, CDR1 is SGHRS and CDR2 YFSETQ. The CDR3 loop spans 16 amino acids. CDR3 sequence: CASRNALSSYNSPLHF. CDR3 in DNA: TGCGCCAGCAGGAACGCACTGAGCTCCTATAATTCACCCCTCCACTTT.

This clonotype was recorded many times. The rearrangement joins TRBV24-1 to TRBJ2-1, with 12 bases matching TRBD2. This CDR3 has 13 amino acids. CDR1 KGHDR and CDR2 SFDVKD come from the germline V gene. J gave up 12 bases and V 3 bases, and 2 bases lay outside the gene matches. The CDR3 is CATSDLAGGGQFF. For the CDR3, the DNA is TGTGCCACCAGTGATCTAGCGGGAGGGGGGCAGTTCTTC.